This TCR beta chain came from a study of cytomegalovirus exposure and HLA in healthy donors (dated by TCRdb to the late 2010s). For the study in its entirety: According to an earlier analysis of several hundred of the donors, roughly 180 million T cells yielded 100 million or so unique TCR beta sequences and around 280 Gb of sequence data. The study profiled the T cell repertoires of fewer than 850 subjects by immunosequencing and related them to cytomegalovirus serostatus. Donor age, sex, ethnicity and CMV serostatus were compiled together with the repertoire data. In addition to the first cohort of 666 subjects, a separate validation cohort of around 110 different subjects was used. An early release covering some 640 HLA-typed donors comprised approximately 300 gigabases of sequencing data and around 80 million unique TCR sequences. Of the 300 to 450 genotyped donors, approximately 80% were placed in the genetic ancestry cluster associated with self-reported Caucasian donors. To predict cytomegalovirus infection status, the study combined high-throughput TCR immunosequencing, statistical association of individual TCRs with disease status, and machine learning. The study aimed to test whether signatures of past pathogen exposure could be identified by cataloging public T cell receptors. All discovery cohort repertoires had been generated on a single sequencing platform. A later analysis re-examined previously published TCR beta repertoires from more than 550 donors and added high-resolution HLA genotyping to investigate patterns of TCR occurrence. Roughly 5 DR-DQ haplotypes were treated as single units for association and clustering because of strong linkage in the cohort. Class I and class II HLA loci were covered by the typing at four-digit resolution. A later genetic analysis took genome-wide SNP genotypes for about three fifths of the roughly 700 donors and used that subset as a discovery cohort. The later analysis used no new phenotypic data to find candidate immune exposures, relying instead on TCR beta sequences and their occurrence across donors. An earlier analysis of 587 of the donors used high-throughput TCR beta sequencing to judge whether each TCR beta V gene segment behaved as functional or pseudogenic. On average, over 200,000 unique TCR beta nucleotide sequences were sequenced per donor among several hundred genotyped donors of the cohort, with roughly a sixth of those sequences being non-productive. Typing coverage varied by locus: roughly 629-640 donors for A, B, C, DRB1 and DQB1; 500 to 550 for DQA1; about 570 for DPA1; under 490 for DPB1. Overall study results and their limits: In both the original and validation cohorts, the classifier was reported to diagnose cytomegalovirus status with high specificity and sensitivity. Strong co-occurrence of HLA alleles, especially DR and DQ, made assigning TCR associations to individual alleles difficult. A further reported finding was that TCR beta sequences accurately predicted the HLA-A and HLA-B alleles for most subjects in the first cohort. In a later analysis, HLA-associated TCR beta chains were found to be more clonally expanded and to have lower generation probabilities than equally common non-associated chains. V-gene and J-gene trimming of TCR beta chains was associated with a missense DCLRE1C variant in a later genetic analysis, and the association was replicated in an independent cohort. Compared with the approximately 670-donor mean, donors in an Asian-associated ancestry cluster had fewer N-insertions in productive TCRs, according to a later genetic analysis. Because counts were too low, some 16 rarely observed V segments, including chromosome 9 orphons, were excluded from the earlier analysis of 587 of the donors. In a later analysis, TCR association rates were found to vary across HLA loci, with the most associated TCRs seen for DRB1 alleles and the fewest for HLA-C alleles. In vitro tests confirmed that a few of the cytomegalovirus-associated TCR beta chains recognize cytomegalovirus antigens. Roughly uniform sequencing depth across donors was assumed in presence/absence analyses, although this assumption may not hold. According to the authors, the approach could potentially be generalized to other disease states and immunological phenotypes. HLA typing was unavailable for some donors at each locus, so association tests used only the typed subset. Only TCR beta chains were sequenced in this cohort, and the absence of alpha or paired-chain data limited detectable features. In the study, 150 to 200 TCR beta chains were listed as associated with cytomegalovirus. Because the 87-base-pair reads could not distinguish some IMGT-functional V segments, including TRBV6-2 and TRBV6-3, those segments were excluded. A later analysis associated 16,951 TCR beta sequences with specific HLA alleles at a false discovery rate of 0.05. In an earlier analysis of 587 of the donors, most TCR beta V segments appeared in productive rearrangements about 90% or about 30% of the time, broadly matching IMGT annotations. Most TCR sequences were observed very rarely across donors, whereas some public TCRs were present in many individuals. A cluster of highly shared sequence variants was judged likely to represent a technical artifact of the sequencing pipeline. Linkage disequilibrium might explain the correlated functional status among segregating V segments, but an unknown experimental factor could not be ruled out. CMV serostatus was the only immune exposure information available for the cohort. Most CMV-associated TCR beta chains appeared to be HLA-restricted in a later analysis, and the HLA associations seemed to be driven largely by CMV exposure. According to a later analysis, parvovirus B19, influenza, CMV and Epstein-Barr virus appeared linked to several top co-occurrence clusters.

Cut back by 5 bases and 10 bases, the V and J ends lie 15 bases apart. According to the germline V gene (reference sequence), CDR1 reads GTSNPN and CDR2 reads SVGIG. The CDR3 numbers 12 residues from cysteine through phenylalanine. Just the 36-base CDR3 DNA is kept, in frame starting at base 1. The cohort was made up of 500 to 800 healthy bone marrow donors. At the time of sampling, every cohort member was nominally healthy, though immune exposures that went unrecorded were likely present. The donor tested CMV seropositive and was one of the 289 seropositive cohort members. A peripheral blood sample was collected from each donor, and TCR beta sequencing was performed on peripheral blood mononuclear cells. Genomic DNA extraction from the blood cell samples was performed with the Qiagen DNeasy Blood Extraction Kit. In regard to this clone: Its antigen specificity is not known. The record has no base qualities; no much larger clone is one base away.

Receptors were amplified or captured by the immunoSEQ multiplex PCR assay. The multiplex PCR relied on a mix of 60 forward primers for TCR Vbeta segments and 13 reverse primers for TCR Jbeta segments. A multiplex PCR assay on genomic DNA amplified the CDR3 region of rearranged TCR beta genes. The Illumina HiSeq System was used to sequence the amplified TCR beta libraries as 87-base-pair reads. On the authors' methods: In a later analysis, tens of millions of unique TCR beta chains were counted across the 650 to 750 repertoires, and roughly 9.9 million of these chains were shared by at least two donors. Raw reads were error-corrected and collapsed into unique sequences with a nearest-neighbor algorithm that merged closely related sequences to remove PCR and sequencing errors. CDR3 sequences were aligned to IMGT reference sequences to assign V, D and J gene segments. For a sequence to be retained, a match of at least six nucleotides to both a V gene segment and a J gene segment was required. A rearrangement was called productive if the CDR3 had no stop codons and remained in frame with V and J, and every other rearrangement was called non-productive. CDR3 was defined according to IMGT convention as the region running from the second conserved V-encoded cysteine to the conserved J-encoded phenylalanine. In an earlier analysis of just under 600 of the donors, sequences lacking an unambiguous match to a single V gene segment were excluded. An earlier analysis of several hundred of the donors called V segments functional above 56.7% productive rearrangements and segregating when the between-donor standard deviation exceeded 5%. A statistical classification framework was built to diagnose cytomegalovirus status from the catalog of TCR beta chain sequences. V and J gene assignment, in a later analysis, came from comparing TCR nucleotide sequences with IMGT/GENE-DB human TR gene sequences. The TCRdist pipeline was used in a later analysis to assign CDR3 sequences and most-parsimonious VDJ recombination scenarios. A later analysis defined each TCR beta chain by its CDR3 amino acid sequence plus V-gene family, and excluded reads lacking a unique V-gene family. As a way to deal with suspected cross-contamination and a sequencing artifact, a later analysis dropped 592 nucleotide sequences that were highly shared and had low generation probability. In a later analysis, a clonal expansion index was calculated for each public chain from normalized within-repertoire ranks of inferred template counts. In a later analysis, generation probabilities were computed with a VDJ recombination model fitted to out-of-frame rearrangements, and the resulting probabilities were checked against IGoR. A later analysis scored TCR-TCR, TCR-HLA and TCR-CMV co-occurrence with hypergeometric tests, applying a repertoire-size bias correction to TCR pairs. In a later analysis, false discovery rates were estimated by permuting HLA or CMV assignments 20 times. In a later analysis, co-occurring TCRs were grouped using DBSCAN, with TCRdist sequence similarity added in when clustering inside HLA-allele-positive subsets. Co-occurrence clustering excluded repertoires with fewer than 30,000 or more than 120,000 public chains, plus five with anomalous nucleotide sharing. Sourced from immuneACCESS, this table was stored by TCRdb with only in-frame sequences that have V and J called. A share of the clones is absent; for the studies checked, an unresolved V gene accounts for under half, and the remainder has no known explanation. V and J calls plus clone size are reproduced from that table; the DNA served to infer D and trimming. Counted in this sample were approximately 81,000 clones; about 70% of them appeared once. The ten largest clones capture roughly 6.2% of the sample.

The source is a woman in her forties or fifties in good health and CMV-seropositive. Sequenced input: PBMCs. This chain is built from TRBV30 and TRBJ2-1, with a tentative D gene TRBD2 over 5 matching bases. The nucleotide sequence reads as follows: TGTGCCTGGGCTGCGGGCGTGGGAGAGCAGTTCTTC. Translated, this gives CAWAAGVGEQFF. When the CDR3 is completed using the reference TRBV30 and TRBJ2-1 genes on either side, the full variable domain is SQTIHQWPATLVQPVGSPLSLECTVEGTSNPNLYWYRQAAGRGLQLLFYSVGIGQISSEVPQNLSASRPQDRQFILSSKKLLLSDSGFYLCAWAAGVGEQFFGPGTRLTVL.